The T cell receptor (beta chain) described here comes from a study of shared clonotypes between healthy human individuals. The germline V gene has CDR1 DFQATT and CDR2 SNEGSKA (reference sequence). V dropped 2 bases and J dropped 7 bases, with 9 bases sitting between them. The CDR3 runs 11 residues. This table comes from immunoSEQ multiplex PCR, and its TCRdb copy is limited to in-frame clones, with some not included. The sample shows over a million clones, approximately 80% of them seen only once. The receptor was derived from a man between 18 and 35 years old in good health. Some clones in this sample may be carry-over from other donors' samples. Sequenced sample: memory CD4+ T cells from PBMCs. Subset meaning: CD45RA-negative fraction. The rearrangement joins TRBV20-1 to TRBJ2-7; weak D call: TRBD1 (5 bases). The CDR3 loop reads CSARQGWEQYF. CDR3 nucleotide sequence: TGCAGTGCTAGACAGGGTTGGGAGCAGTACTTC.